What follows are 23 T cell receptor beta chains derived from one specimen sequenced in a study of CD8 T cells in ankylosing spondylitis (dated by TCRdb to the late 2010s). Library method: 5' RACE. The sequencer listed for this sample is Illumina HiSeq 2500. TCRdb itself trimmed the public reads at Q25 with fastp, ran MiXCR and retained productive beta chains. Entries are consolidated by CDR3 protein sequence, retaining the most common genes and DNA. This sample holds more than 250,000 distinct CDR3 sequences; 11% were observed only once. The biggest ten clones account for 8% to 9.5% of the sample. What was sequenced was blood, either unsorted or a sorted T cell fraction (not recorded which). Source of these receptors: a female donor with ankylosing spondylitis or in good health (not recorded which).

This chain links TRBV5-1 with TRBJ2-3; 9 nucleotides align to TRBD2. Germline V gives CDR1 SGHRS, CDR2 YFSETQ. V dropped 4 bases and J dropped 1; count of bases not matched to a gene: 10. The CDR3 totals 17 residues. This chain's CDR3 is CASSPVLAGFGTDTQYF. Here the CDR3 DNA reads TGCGCCAGCAGCCCTGTCCTAGCGGGATTCGGCACAGATACGCAGTATTTT.

This clonotype was recorded many times. The junction departs from the called germline gene at one end, perhaps through a read error. The V call is TRBV20-1, the J call TRBJ1-2; unclear D gene. The CDR3 extends over 15 amino acids. Germline CDR1 and CDR2: DFQATT and SNEGSKA (reference sequence). CDR3 loop: CSARGWSEANYGYTF. The CDR3 region has the DNA TGCAGTGCCAGAGGGTGGTCTGAAGCTAACTATGGCTACACCTTC.

A note on this clonotype: A much larger clonotype is one base distant, so this may be a read error. The chain carries TRBV12-3 or TRBV12-4 and TRBJ1-2; no reliable D call. This CDR3 comprises 12 residues. The CDR3 DNA reads as TGTGCCAGCACCCCGTCGGGGTATGGCTCCACCTTC. Amino acid sequence: CASTPSGYGSTF.

This chain joins TRBV5-4 and TRBJ2-2; D perhaps matches TRBD1 (5 bases). CDR1 and CDR2 (germline): SGHNT, YYREEE (reference sequence). V was trimmed by 4 bases and J by 5 bases, leaving 12 bases between them. This CDR3 is 14 amino acids long. CDR3 DNA sequence: TGTGCCAGCAGCCCGGACACTGCGACCGGGGAGCTGTTTTTT. Its translation: CASSPDTATGELFF.

This sequence joins TRBV5-1 and TRBJ2-5; tentatively, D is TRBD1 (5 bases). The CDR3 runs 13 residues. V was trimmed by 4 bases and J by 1 base, leaving 8 bases between them. CDR1 SGHRS and CDR2 YFSETQ come from the germline V gene. The CDR3 DNA sequence: TGCGCCAGCAGCAGGGGTTTCCAAGAGACCCAGTACTTC. Residues: CASSRGFQETQYF.

The chain combines TRBV20-1 with TRBJ2-1; no definite D call. The germline V gene has CDR1 DFQATT and CDR2 SNEGSKA (reference sequence). V was cut by 5 bases and J by 4 bases, with 9 bases left in between. The CDR3 covers 12 residues. The CDR3 DNA sequence: TGCAGTGCTCCTAGGATATACAATGAGCAGTTCTTC. As protein: CSAPRIYNEQFF.

This chain joins TRBV19 and TRBJ2-1; tentative D call: TRBD1 (5 bases). Trimming stripped 9 bases from V and 6 bases from J, with 12 bases between. Germline lookup yields CDR1 LNHDA and CDR2 SQIVND (reference sequence). The CDR3 loop spans 12 amino acids. For the CDR3, the DNA is TGTGCCAGCAAAGGGGCCCCCAATGAGCAGTTCTTC. It specifies CASKGAPNEQFF.

In this sample, this clonotype turned up many times. The CDR3: CASGIGANYGYTF. DNA for the CDR3: TGTGCCAGCGGGATCGGAGCTAACTATGGCTACACCTTC. This sequence joins TRBV28 and TRBJ1-2; no reliable D call. The CDR3 covers 13 residues. V lost 8 bases and J 0 bases, leaving 10 bases between the germline ends. Germline lookup yields CDR1 MDHEN and CDR2 SYDVKM.

The J gene is TRBJ2-5, the V gene TRBV5-1; 11 bases fit TRBD2. The V gene's germline CDR1 is SGHRS and CDR2 YFSETQ. The CDR3 extends over 15 amino acids. V was clipped by 2 bases and J by 4 bases; unmatched bases: 4. The CDR3 sequence: CASSFLTSGIETQYF. The CDR3 bases are TGCGCCAGCAGCTTTTTGACTAGCGGGATAGAGACCCAGTACTTC. Full variable domain (outside the CDR3, taken from reference TRBV5-1 and TRBJ2-5): KAGVTQTPRYLIKTRGQQVTLSCSPISGHRSVSWYQQTPGQGLQFLFEYFSETQRNKGNFPGRFSGRQFSNSRSEMNVSTLELGDSALYLCASSFLTSGIETQYFGPGTRLLVL.

This clonotype has ten or more counts. This rearrangement joins TRBV9 to TRBJ2-7; no definite D call. Germline-derived CDR1 and CDR2 are SGDLS and YYNGEE. The CDR3 runs 13 residues. The V end lost 0 bases, the J end lost 5 bases, and 9 bases lay between the germline ends. The CDR3 DNA is TGTGCCAGCAGCGTAGAAGGGCTCAACGAGCAGTACTTC. Translation: CASSVEGLNEQYF. The full variable domain, its missing parts supplied by reference TRBV9 and TRBJ2-7, is DSGVTQTPKHLITATGQRVTLRCSPRSGDLSVYWYQQSLDQGLQFLIQYYNGEERAKGNILERFSAQQFPDLHSELNLSSLELGDSALYFCASSVEGLNEQYFGPGTRLTVT.

This clonotype was picked up many times. The rearrangement links TRBV5-1 to TRBJ1-2, with a weak D call TRBD1 (6 bases). This CDR3 contains 13 residues. The ends were cut back, 1 base at V and 3 bases at J, with 7 bases in the middle. Germline loops: CDR1 SGHRS, CDR2 YFSETQ. In nucleotides, the CDR3 is TGCGCCAGCAGCTTGAAGGGGGACTATGGCTACACCTTC. Translated, it gives CASSLKGDYGYTF.

This clonotype showed up just a few times. The gene calls are TRBV2 and TRBJ1-5; D is unclear. Trimming shortened V by 8 bases and J by 0 bases, and 14 bases separated the two germline ends. Germline V gives CDR1 SNHLY, CDR2 FYNNEI. The CDR3 is 15 amino acids. The CDR3 here is CASGEQSYSNQPQHF. In DNA, the CDR3 is TGTGCCAGCGGGGAGCAGTCGTATAGCAATCAGCCCCAGCATTTT.

This clonotype has ten or more counts. The chain employs TRBV15 and TRBJ1-5; unclear D gene. Germline values: CDR1 LNHNV, CDR2 YYDKDF (reference sequence). V gave up 0 bases and J gave up 0 bases, with 6 bases separating them. This CDR3 has 15 residues. CDR3 sequence (DNA): TGTGCCACCAGCAGAGAATTAGGTAGCAATCAGCCCCAGCATTTT. Translated, it gives CATSRELGSNQPQHF.

This clonotype showed up many times. The gene calls are TRBV5-1 and TRBJ2-7; possible D gene TRBD1, 6 bases. Germline CDR1 and CDR2: SGHRS and YFSETQ. The V gene lost 1 base and the J gene lost 2 bases, with 10 bases spanning the gap. CDR3 length: 14 amino acids. CDR3 nucleotides: TGCGCCAGCAGCTTGAGGACAGCAACCTACGAGCAGTACTTC. It codes for CASSLRTATYEQYF.

This clonotype has a count of ten or more. The chain couples TRBV27 to TRBJ2-1, with a weak D call TRBD1 (6 bases). The germline CDR1 and CDR2 sequences are MNHEY and SMNVEV (reference sequence). Trimming removed 5 bases from V and 0 bases from J, with 17 bases in between. There are 17 residues in the CDR3. The CDR3 DNA follows: TGTGCCAGCAGTGTATGGACAGTGTCGAGCTCCTACAATGAGCAGTTCTTC. This encodes CASSVWTVSSSYNEQFF.

The chain employs TRBV3-1 and TRBJ1-5, with D maybe TRBD1 (6 bases). Germline values: CDR1 LGHDT, CDR2 YNNKEL (reference sequence). V shed 1 base and J shed 7 bases, with 11 bases lying between them. The CDR3 sequence is 14 residues long. CDR3 protein: CASSQGGGEQPQHF. The CDR3 DNA is TGTGCCAGCAGCCAAGGCGGGGGCGAACAGCCCCAGCATTTT.

Comments on this clonotype: This sequence may be a read error, since a much larger clone differs from it by one base. The J gene is TRBJ2-3, the V gene TRBV5-1; D remains unclear. In germline, CDR1 is SGHRS, CDR2 YFSETQ. This CDR3 has 14 amino acids. The CDR3 is CASRFDHFTDTQYF. The CDR3 nucleotides read TGCGCCAGCCGCTTCGACCATTTCACAGATACGCAGTATTTT.

The rearrangement links TRBV7-9 to TRBJ2-1; D ambiguous. This CDR3 region has 16 residues. Germline CDR1 SEHNR, CDR2 FQNEAQ (reference sequence). Trimming removed 5 bases from V and 4 bases from J, with 18 bases in between. The CDR3 reads CASSGVSGVEYNEQFF. The CDR3 region has the DNA TGTGCCAGCAGCGGAGTGAGTGGGGTCGAATACAATGAGCAGTTCTTC.

This clonotype was detected a few times. The CDR3, as DNA: TGTGCCAGCAGCTCCAAGACAGGGGAGAACACCGGGGAGCTGTTTTTT. Translating gives CASSSKTGENTGELFF. The chain is built from TRBV7-6 and TRBJ2-2, with TRBD1 matching 8 bases. V lost 4 bases to trimming and J lost 1 base; unmatched junction nucleotides: 5. The germline V gene has CDR1 SGHVS and CDR2 FNYEAQ. There are 16 residues in the CDR3.

This clonotype was seen at least ten times. The chain uses TRBV10-3 and TRBJ2-5, with D uncertain. Germline lookup yields CDR1 ENHRY and CDR2 SYGVKD. The germline V and J ends were trimmed by 3 bases and 3 bases, with 8 bases remaining between them. The CDR3 extends over 13 amino acids. CDR3 residues: CAISDSSKETQYF. Here the CDR3 DNA reads TGTGCCATCAGTGATAGTAGCAAAGAGACCCAGTACTTC.

The J gene is TRBJ1-1, the V gene TRBV6-5; 7 bases line up with TRBD1. Germline CDR1 is MNHEY and CDR2 is SVGAGI. The CDR3 extends over 14 amino acids. The V segment lost 5 bases and the J segment 5 bases; nucleotides outside the gene matches: 8. The CDR3 here is CASSPGTVVTEAFF. The CDR3 nucleotides read TGTGCCAGCAGTCCCGGGACAGTCGTTACTGAAGCTTTCTTT.

This clonotype appeared many times. The chain uses TRBV9 and TRBJ1-2; TRBD1 is a possible D gene (6 bases). Trimming took off 1 base at V and 8 bases at J, with 6 bases between the two ends. The germline CDR1 and CDR2 sequences are SGDLS and YYNGEE. The CDR3 has 11 amino acids. Written as DNA, the CDR3 is TGTGCCAGCAGCGTAAGGGGGGGCTACACCTTC. This sequence encodes CASSVRGGYTF.

This clonotype was detected a few times. The chain joins TRBV11-2 to TRBJ2-3, with 9 bases aligning to TRBD1. The junction had 14 bases not matched to a gene; V was cut back by 8 bases and J by 8 bases. This CDR3 region has 15 residues. CDR1 is SGHAT and CDR2 is FQNNGV in the germline V gene. CDR3 coding DNA: TGTGCCAGCTTAGAGACAGGGGGACGGTCGAGTACGCAGTATTTT. Translation gives CASLETGGRSSTQYF.